This T cell receptor beta chain derives from a study of T-cell memory formation after mild COVID-19. Study findings and constraints: The study found contracting CD4+ clones mainly in CM and EM and contracting CD8+ clones in EMRA.

For this clonotype: Its antigen is not known.

Trimming pared 3 bases from V and 1 base from J, leaving 10 bases between. Germline loops: CDR1 SGHTA, CDR2 FQGNSA. The CDR3 extends over 14 amino acids. 5'RACE primed at constant segments yielded TCR alpha and TCR beta cDNA libraries bearing sample barcodes and UMIs. TCRdb fed the 5' RACE reads into MiXCR, producing one record per CDR3 protein. The table lists some 190,000 distinct CDR3 sequences, about 18% of them singletons. This receptor was identified in an adult woman who had mild COVID-19 (a few samples of this study predate the infection). Cell type and time point are not known. The sequenced sample consisted of PBMCs or a T cell subset sorted from them (not recorded which). The chain recombines TRBV7-2 with TRBJ2-7; no reliable D call. The CDR3 protein is CASSFGQVSYEQYF. CDR3 DNA sequence: TGTGCCAGCAGCTTCGGTCAGGTTTCCTACGAGCAGTACTTC.